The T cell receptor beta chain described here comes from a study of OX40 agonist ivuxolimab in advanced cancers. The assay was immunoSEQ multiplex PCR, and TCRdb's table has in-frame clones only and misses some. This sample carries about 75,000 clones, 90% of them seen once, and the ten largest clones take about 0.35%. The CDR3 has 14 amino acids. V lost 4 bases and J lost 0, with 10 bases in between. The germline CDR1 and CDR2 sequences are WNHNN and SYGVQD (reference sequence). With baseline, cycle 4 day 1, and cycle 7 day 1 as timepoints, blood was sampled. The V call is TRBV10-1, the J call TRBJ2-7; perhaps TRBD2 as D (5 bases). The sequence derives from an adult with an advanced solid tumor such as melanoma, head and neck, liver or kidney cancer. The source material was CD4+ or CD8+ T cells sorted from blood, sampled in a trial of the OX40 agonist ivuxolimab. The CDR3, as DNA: TGCGCCAGCAGTGGCGGGCGTAGCTCCTACGAGCAGTACTTC. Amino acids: CASSGGRSSYEQYF.